This T cell receptor beta chain was found in a study of memory CD4+ T cells and cytomegalovirus serostatus. General study results and limits: Median bootstrapped AUC for CMV status was approximately 0.96 originally, approximately 0.93 US-trained.

Remarks on this clone: Its antigen is undetermined.

The sort gate was single viable CD3+CD4+CD8-CD45RO+ cells for memory CD4+ T cells. Assay: immunoSEQ multiplex PCR; the TCRdb copy retains only in-frame clones and omits some. The sample yields 50,000 to 75,000 clones, around 83% seen once. The specimen sequenced was memory CD4+ T cells from blood. The receptor's source is an adult in good health and CMV-seronegative.

For the CDR3, the DNA is TGCGCCAGCAGCTTCCAGGTTACCTCCTACGAGCAGTACTTC. It is translated as CASSFQVTSYEQYF. The chain recombines TRBV5-1 with TRBJ2-7; D is undetermined. This CDR3 contains 14 residues. V lost 2 bases and J 0 bases, leaving 9 bases between the germline ends. Germline V gives CDR1 SGHRS, CDR2 YFSETQ.